This is a list of T cell receptor beta chains from one sample in a study of prognosis after radiotherapy for stage I lung cancer. From the multiplex PCR reads, TCRdb called clonotypes with MiXCR, one entry per CDR3 protein. The sample has 20,000 to 30,000 distinct CDR3 sequences; around 43% are singletons. The specimen comprised PBMCs, sampled before or after stereotactic body radiation therapy (not recorded which). All receptors derive from a donor over 45 with non-small cell lung cancer. Both conserved end residues are part of each CDR3. The order of the fields is V gene, D gene, CDR3 protein. D genes are given only for firm matches.

TRBV9 | NA | CASSAVHGNSPLHF
TRBV12-3/TRBV12-4 | TRBD2 | CASSQAGAGDTQYF
TRBV9 | NA | CASSVGTTYNSPLHF
TRBV20-1 | TRBD1 | CSARGTGYYEQYF
TRBV4-1 | TRBD1 | CASSQPRGTGGTDTQYF
TRBV11-2 | NA | CASSLDGSNQPQHF
TRBV6-2/TRBV6-3 | NA | CASSRLSPLRDFSGNTIYF
TRBV28 | TRBD1 | CASTYPNRGLGANVLTF
TRBV24-1 | TRBD1 | CATSLQGIGNEQFF
TRBV28 | NA | CASMVGIGYEQYF
TRBV11-2 | TRBD1 | CASSSYPRDRAEEQYF
TRBV19 | NA | CASSTADGATNEKLFF
TRBV20-1 | NA | CSGAASTDTQYF
TRBV10-3 | NA | CAIPGAALNEQFF
TRBV6-4 | NA | CASSTGSGTDTQYF